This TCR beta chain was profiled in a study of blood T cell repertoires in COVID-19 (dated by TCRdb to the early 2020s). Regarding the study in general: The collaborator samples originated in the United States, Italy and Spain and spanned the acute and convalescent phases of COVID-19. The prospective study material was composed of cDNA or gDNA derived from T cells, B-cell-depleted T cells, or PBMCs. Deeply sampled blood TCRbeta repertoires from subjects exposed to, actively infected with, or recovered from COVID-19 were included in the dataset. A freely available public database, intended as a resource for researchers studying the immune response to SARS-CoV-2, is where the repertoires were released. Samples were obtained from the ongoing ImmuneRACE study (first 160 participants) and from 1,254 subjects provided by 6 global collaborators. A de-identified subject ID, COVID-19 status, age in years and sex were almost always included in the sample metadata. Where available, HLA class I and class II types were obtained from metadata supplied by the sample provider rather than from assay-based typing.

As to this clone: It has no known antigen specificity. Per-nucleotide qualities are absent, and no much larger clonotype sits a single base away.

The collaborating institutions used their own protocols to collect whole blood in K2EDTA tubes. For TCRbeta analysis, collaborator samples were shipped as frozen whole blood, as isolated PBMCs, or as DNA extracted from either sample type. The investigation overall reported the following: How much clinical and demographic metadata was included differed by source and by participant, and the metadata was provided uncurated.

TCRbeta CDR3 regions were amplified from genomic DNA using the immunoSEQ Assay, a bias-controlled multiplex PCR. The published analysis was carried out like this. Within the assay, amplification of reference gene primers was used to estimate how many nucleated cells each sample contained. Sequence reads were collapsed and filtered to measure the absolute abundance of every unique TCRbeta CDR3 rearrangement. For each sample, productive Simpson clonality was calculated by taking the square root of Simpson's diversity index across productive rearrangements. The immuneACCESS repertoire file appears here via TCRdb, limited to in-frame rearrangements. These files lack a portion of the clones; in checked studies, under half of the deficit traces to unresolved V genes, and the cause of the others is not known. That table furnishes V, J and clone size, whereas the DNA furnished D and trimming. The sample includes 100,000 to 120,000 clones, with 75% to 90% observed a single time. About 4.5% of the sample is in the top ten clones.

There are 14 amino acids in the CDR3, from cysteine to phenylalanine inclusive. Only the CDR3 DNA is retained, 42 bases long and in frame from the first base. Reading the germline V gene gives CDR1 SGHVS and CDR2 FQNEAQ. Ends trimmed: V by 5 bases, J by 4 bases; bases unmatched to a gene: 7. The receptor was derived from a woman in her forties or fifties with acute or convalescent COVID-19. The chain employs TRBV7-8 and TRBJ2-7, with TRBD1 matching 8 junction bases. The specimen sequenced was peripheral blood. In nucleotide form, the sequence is TGTGCCAGCAGCGGCGGGACAGGCGAGTACGAGCAGTACTTC. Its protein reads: CASSGGTGEYEQYF.